Listed below are T cell receptor beta chains from one sample, sequenced in a study of blood T cell repertoires in COVID-19. Libraries were prepared by immunoSEQ multiplex PCR; TCRdb keeps only in-frame clonotypes and omits some of them. The sample has 100,000 to 150,000 clones, 80% to 90% seen once. The sample taken for sequencing was PBMCs or T cells enriched from blood (not recorded which). These receptors originate from a man in his forties or fifties with acute COVID-19. The CDR3 runs from the conserved cysteine through the conserved F or W. A D gene is named only where the DNA matches it firmly. The size of a clone is reported for some rows only, either as once, few or many, or as a class for expanded clones.

size: NA
D: TRBD1
J: TRBJ2-3
V: TRBV7-6
CDR3: CASSLRQGRTDTQYF
DNA: TGTGCCAGCAGCCTTCGACAGGGGCGCACAGATACGCAGTATTTT

size: NA
D: NA
J: TRBJ2-2
V: TRBV2
CDR3: CASRKDAGAGGLGELFF
DNA: TGTGCCAGCAGGAAAGACGCAGGGGCCGGCGGTCTCGGGGAGCTGTTTTTT

size: NA
D: NA
J: TRBJ2-3
V: TRBV5-1
CDR3: CASSLDRPGAPDTQYF
DNA: TGCGCCAGCAGCTTGGATCGGCCAGGGGCCCCTGATACGCAGTATTTT

size: NA
D: NA
J: TRBJ1-6
V: TRBV4-2
CDR3: CASSQDEVGANSPLHF
DNA: TGTGCCAGCAGCCAAGATGAAGTGGGGGCTAATTCACCCCTCCACTTT

size: NA
D: TRBD2
J: TRBJ2-2
V: TRBV5-5
CDR3: CASSPWREEGGELFF
DNA: TGTGCCAGCAGCCCCTGGCGGGAGGAGGGCGGGGAGCTGTTTTTT

size: once
D: NA
J: TRBJ2-5
V: TRBV6-2/TRBV6-3
CDR3: CASSYGGGQETQYF
DNA: TGTGCCAGCAGTTACGGCGGCGGCCAAGAGACCCAGTACTTC

size: NA
D: TRBD1
J: TRBJ2-2
V: TRBV19
CDR3: CASTSGTANTGELFF
DNA: TGTGCCAGTACCTCCGGGACAGCGAACACCGGGGAGCTGTTTTTT

size: NA
D: NA
J: TRBJ2-7
V: TRBV5-1
CDR3: CASSLGSSHSYEQYF
DNA: TGCGCCAGCAGCTTGGGCAGTTCTCACTCCTACGAGCAGTACTTC

size: once
D: TRBD1
J: TRBJ1-3
V: TRBV3-1/TRBV3-2
CDR3: CASRDRGSGNTIYF
DNA: TGTGCCAGCAGAGACAGGGGCTCTGGAAACACCATATATTTT

size: NA
D: TRBD1
J: TRBJ2-7
V: TRBV5-5
CDR3: CASSLLPGQGFYEQYF
DNA: TGTGCCAGCAGCTTACTCCCGGGACAGGGTTTCTACGAGCAGTACTTC

size: NA
D: TRBD1
J: TRBJ2-7
V: TRBV3-1/TRBV3-2
CDR3: CASSRTGYEQYF
DNA: TGTGCCAGCAGCCGGACAGGATACGAGCAGTACTTC

size: NA
D: TRBD2
J: TRBJ2-5
V: TRBV9
CDR3: CASSVVGRGQETQYF
DNA: TGTGCCAGCAGCGTAGTGGGGCGGGGGCAAGAGACCCAGTACTTC

size: NA
D: NA
J: TRBJ1-5
V: TRBV6-5
CDR3: CASRDIFNQPQHF
DNA: TGTGCCAGCCGGGACATCTTCAATCAGCCCCAGCATTTT

size: NA
D: NA
J: TRBJ2-3
V: TRBV30
CDR3: CAYSGTDTQYF
DNA: TGTGCCTACTCTGGCACAGATACGCAGTATTTT

size: NA
D: NA
J: TRBJ1-5
V: TRBV28
CDR3: CAGGLSNQPQHF
DNA: TGTGCCGGCGGACTGAGCAATCAGCCCCAGCATTTT

size: few
D: TRBD2
J: TRBJ2-4
V: TRBV30
CDR3: CAWSVSRTSGGASKNIQYF
DNA: TGTGCCTGGAGTGTATCCCGAACTAGCGGGGGGGCGTCCAAAAACATTCAGTACTTC

size: few
D: NA
J: TRBJ2-7
V: TRBV11-2
CDR3: CASSFPTGAYEQYF
DNA: TGTGCCAGCAGCTTCCCGACAGGTGCCTACGAGCAGTACTTC